This TCR beta chain was recorded in a study of shared clonotypes between healthy human individuals. Overall study findings and caveats: An effect of sequencing depth on clonotype sharing among donors was expected.

Note on this clone: Its target is unknown.

When replicate PCRs were run on unsorted PBMC, they used roughly 280 ng DNA, approximately 30,000 T cell genomes. Authors' methods: As immunoSEQ supplied junction-only sequences (without quality scores), filtering differed. Profiling relied on immunoSEQ multiplex PCR, and the TCRdb table lists in-frame clones only, not all of them. Clone size and the V and J calls come from that table; the DNA yielded D and trimming. Counted here are fewer than 600,000 clones, 79% occurring once; the ten biggest clones make up under 15%. Source material: PBMCs. This TCR was recovered from a middle-aged woman in good health. Some clones in this sample may be carry-over from other donors' samples.

CDR3 DNA: TGTGCCTGGAGTGTCCAGGGGAAATCACCCCTCCACTTT. Its translation: CAWSVQGKSPLHF. The chain couples TRBV30 to TRBJ1-6; TRBD1 might be the D (6 bases). The germline V gene has CDR1 GTSNPN and CDR2 SVGIG (reference sequence). This CDR3 contains 13 residues. V was trimmed by 0 bases and J by 10 bases, leaving 10 bases between them. The variable domain in full, with the rest retrieved from reference TRBV30 and TRBJ1-6, is SQTIHQWPATLVQPVGSPLSLECTVEGTSNPNLYWYRQAAGRGLQLLFYSVGIGQISSEVPQNLSASRPQDRQFILSSKKLLLSDSGFYLCAWSVQGKSPLHFGNGTRLTVT.